What follows describes a single T cell receptor beta chain. It has no known antigen specificity. Qualities for individual bases were not recorded, and no much larger clone is one base off. The same CDR3 can be traced to other DNA sequences in this sample. From the cysteine up to the phenylalanine, the CDR3 has a length of 15 residues. Just the 45-base CDR3 DNA is kept, in frame starting at base 1. CDR1 LNHNV and CDR2 YYDKDF are derived from the germline V gene (reference sequence). The germline V end is reduced by 1 base and the J end by 4 bases; junction bases left unmatched: 2. This entry belongs to a study of cytomegalovirus exposure and HLA in healthy donors (dated by TCRdb to the late 2010s). Background for the entire study: In an earlier analysis of around 540 of the donors, 250 to 300 Gb of sequence data and 117 million unique TCR beta sequences from 150 million to 200 million T cells were reported. Roughly 320 gigabases of sequencing data and around 85 million unique TCR sequences made up an early release that covered around 640 HLA-typed donors. Donor age, sex, ethnicity and CMV serostatus were compiled together with the repertoire data. Of the approximately 400 genotyped donors, around 81% fell in the genetic ancestry cluster associated with self-reported Caucasian donors. Both class I and class II loci were covered by HLA typing, at four-digit resolution. In the later analysis, no new phenotypic data were used to find candidate immune exposures; instead, reliance was placed on TCR beta sequences and their occurrence across donors. Every repertoire in the discovery cohort had been generated on one and the same sequencing platform. Because of strong linkage in the cohort, four or five DR-DQ haplotypes were treated as single units for association and clustering. The aim of the study was to test whether cataloging public T cell receptors could identify signatures of past pathogen exposure. Among some 400 genotyped donors of the cohort, an average of around 250,000 unique TCR beta nucleotide sequences was sequenced per donor, of which 15% to 20% were non-productive. High-throughput TCR immunosequencing, statistical association of individual TCRs with disease status, and machine learning were combined to predict cytomegalovirus infection status. Besides the first cohort of approximately 710 subjects, a separate validation cohort made up of 120 different subjects was used. An earlier analysis of 450 to 750 of the donors used high-throughput TCR beta sequencing to judge whether each TCR beta V gene segment behaved as functional or pseudogenic. The number of donors typed differed by locus, with roughly 629-640 for A, B, C, DRB1 and DQB1, roughly 520 for DQA1, over 600 for DPA1, and 472 for DPB1. A later analysis re-analyzed previously published TCR beta repertoires from hundreds of donors and added high-resolution HLA genotyping to study TCR occurrence patterns. The study used immunosequencing to profile the T cell repertoires of some 600 subjects and linked those repertoires to cytomegalovirus serostatus. Genome-wide SNP genotypes for about 60% of the roughly 700 donors were used in a later genetic analysis, which treated that subset as a discovery cohort. The research as a whole found: Linkage disequilibrium might explain the correlated functional status among segregating V segments, but an unknown experimental factor could not be ruled out. In a later analysis, several top co-occurrence clusters were reported to appear linked to parvovirus B19, influenza, CMV and Epstein-Barr virus. CMV serostatus was the only immune exposure information available for the cohort. A group of highly shared sequence variants was considered likely to be a technical artifact of the sequencing pipeline. A further reported finding was that TCR beta sequences accurately predicted the HLA-A and HLA-B alleles for most subjects in the first cohort. The classifier was reported to diagnose cytomegalovirus status with high specificity and sensitivity in both the original cohort and the validation cohort. Presence/absence analyses assumed roughly uniform sequencing depth across donors, an assumption that may not hold. The authors suggested that the approach could potentially be generalized to other disease states and immunological phenotypes. Because the 87-base-pair reads could not distinguish some IMGT-functional V segments, including TRBV6-2 and TRBV6-3, those segments were excluded. In a later analysis, TCR association rates were found to vary across HLA loci, with the most associated TCRs seen for DRB1 alleles and the fewest for HLA-C alleles. Only TCR beta chains were sequenced in this cohort, and the absence of alpha or paired-chain data limited detectable features. In a later analysis, over 15,000 TCR beta sequences were associated with specific HLA alleles at a false discovery rate of 0.05. A total of 164 TCR beta chains were listed by the study as associated with cytomegalovirus. Assigning TCR associations to individual alleles was difficult when HLA alleles, especially DR and DQ, strongly co-occurred. An association between a missense DCLRE1C variant and V-gene and J-gene trimming of TCR beta chains was found in a later genetic analysis and replicated in an independent cohort. Across donors, most TCR sequences were observed very rarely, whereas some public TCRs were present in many individuals. A later analysis found that most CMV-associated TCR beta chains appeared HLA-restricted, with HLA associations seemingly driven largely by CMV exposure. Compared with equally common non-associated chains, HLA-associated TCR beta chains in a later analysis were more clonally expanded and had lower generation probabilities. Because some donors lacked HLA typing at each locus, the association tests relied only on the typed subset. Compared with the approximately 670-donor mean, donors in an Asian-associated ancestry cluster had fewer N-insertions in productive TCRs, according to a later genetic analysis. The earlier analysis of about 600 of the donors excluded over 15 rarely observed V segments, including chromosome 9 orphons, because counts were too low. In an earlier analysis of some 540 of the donors, most TCR beta V segments appeared in productive rearrangements about 87% or about 30% of the time, broadly matching IMGT annotations. A few of the identified cytomegalovirus-associated TCR beta chains were confirmed in vitro to be specific for cytomegalovirus antigens.

The cohort comprised under 700 healthy bone marrow donors. All cohort members were sampled while nominally healthy, although unrecorded immune exposures were likely present. The donor tested CMV seronegative and was one of the 352 seronegative cohort members. Every donor gave a peripheral blood sample, and the peripheral blood mononuclear cells from that sample were used for TCR beta sequencing. The Qiagen DNeasy Blood Extraction Kit was used to extract genomic DNA from the blood cell samples. Library method: the immunoSEQ multiplex PCR assay. For the multiplex PCR, a mixture combining 60 forward primers for TCR Vbeta segments and 13 reverse primers for TCR Jbeta segments was used. A multiplex PCR assay on genomic DNA amplified the CDR3 region of rearranged TCR beta genes. The amplified TCR beta libraries were sequenced on the Illumina HiSeq System as 87-base-pair reads. The authors processed their data as follows. A later analysis tallied roughly 78 million unique TCR beta chains across the 700 or so repertoires, and some 12 million of those chains were shared by two or more donors. Raw reads were error-corrected and collapsed into unique sequences by a nearest-neighbor algorithm in which closely related sequences were merged to remove PCR and sequencing errors. CDR3 sequences were aligned to IMGT reference sequences to assign V, D and J gene segments. For a sequence to be retained, a match of at least six nucleotides to both a V gene segment and a J gene segment was required. Rearrangements were classified as productive when the CDR3 lacked stop codons and remained in frame with V and J, and all other rearrangements were classified as non-productive. CDR3 was defined by IMGT convention, running from the second conserved V-encoded cysteine to the conserved J-encoded phenylalanine. The earlier analysis of 500 to 750 of the donors excluded any sequence lacking an unambiguous match to a single V gene segment. An earlier analysis of roughly 590 of the donors called V segments functional above 56.7% productive rearrangements and segregating when the between-donor standard deviation exceeded 5%. A statistical classification framework was built to diagnose cytomegalovirus status from the catalog of TCR beta chain sequences. A later analysis assigned V and J genes by comparing TCR nucleotide sequences with IMGT/GENE-DB human TR gene sequences. In a later analysis, CDR3 sequences and most-parsimonious VDJ recombination scenarios were assigned using the TCRdist pipeline. A later analysis defined each TCR beta chain by its CDR3 amino acid sequence plus V-gene family, and excluded reads lacking a unique V-gene family. In a later analysis, nearly 600 highly shared, low-generation-probability nucleotide sequences were removed to address suspected cross-contamination and a sequencing artifact. For each public chain, a later analysis derived a clonal expansion index from normalized ranks of inferred template counts within each repertoire. A later analysis computed generation probabilities with a VDJ recombination model fitted to out-of-frame rearrangements, and checked the results against IGoR. In a later analysis, TCR-TCR, TCR-HLA and TCR-CMV co-occurrence was scored with hypergeometric tests, and a repertoire-size bias correction was applied to TCR pairs. False discovery rates were estimated in a later analysis by permuting HLA or CMV assignments 20 times. In a later analysis, co-occurring TCRs were grouped using DBSCAN, and TCRdist sequence similarity was added for clustering within HLA-allele-positive subsets. Repertoires with fewer than 30,000 or more than 120,000 public chains, plus five repertoires with anomalous nucleotide sharing, were excluded from co-occurrence clustering. This immuneACCESS table, as held by TCRdb, lists in-frame sequences with V and J called but not all clones. Of the missing ones, under half trace to an unresolved V gene in checked studies; the others have no known cause. For V, J and clone size, that table is used; D and trimming come from the DNA. A total of about 110,000 clones appear in this sample, more than 70% of them only once. The top ten constitute 2% to 3% of the sample.

The specimen sequenced was PBMCs. The rearrangement combines TRBV15 with TRBJ1-2, with 11 bases in between that match TRBD1. This TCR was recovered from a man aged 35-49 years in good health and CMV-seronegative. The CDR3 loop reads CATSRGGQGAYGYTF. The sequence in DNA is TGTGCCACCAGCAGAGGTGGACAGGGGGCCTATGGCTACACCTTC.